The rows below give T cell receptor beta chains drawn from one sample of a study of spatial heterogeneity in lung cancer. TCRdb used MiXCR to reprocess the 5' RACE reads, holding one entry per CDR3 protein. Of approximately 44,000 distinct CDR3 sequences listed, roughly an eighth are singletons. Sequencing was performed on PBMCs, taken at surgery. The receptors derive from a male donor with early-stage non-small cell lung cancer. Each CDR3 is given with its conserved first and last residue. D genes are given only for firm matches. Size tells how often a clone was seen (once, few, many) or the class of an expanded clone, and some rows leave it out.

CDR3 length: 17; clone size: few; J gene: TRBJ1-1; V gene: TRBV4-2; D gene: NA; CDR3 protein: CASSQGDGRDMNTEAFF; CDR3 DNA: TGTGCCAGCAGCCAGGGGGACGGAAGGGATATGAACACTGAAGCTTTCTTT
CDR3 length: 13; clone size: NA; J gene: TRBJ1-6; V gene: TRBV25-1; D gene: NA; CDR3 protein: CASSQQHNSPLHF; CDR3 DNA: TGTGCCAGCAGTCAACAGCATAATTCACCCCTCCACTTT
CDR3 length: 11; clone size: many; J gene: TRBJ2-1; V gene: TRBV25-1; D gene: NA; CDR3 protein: CASSGSNEQFF; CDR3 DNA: TGTGCCAGCAGTGGGAGCAATGAGCAGTTCTTC
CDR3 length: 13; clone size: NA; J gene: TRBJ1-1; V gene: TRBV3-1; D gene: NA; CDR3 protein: CASNLGQGSEAFF; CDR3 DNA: TGTGCCAGCAATCTAGGGCAGGGTTCCGAAGCTTTCTTT
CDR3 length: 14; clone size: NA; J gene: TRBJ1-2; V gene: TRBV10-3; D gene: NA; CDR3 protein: CAISELRDSYGYTF; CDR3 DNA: TGTGCCATCAGTGAGTTAAGAGACAGCTATGGCTACACCTTC
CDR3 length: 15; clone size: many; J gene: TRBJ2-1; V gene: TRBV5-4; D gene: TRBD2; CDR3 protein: CASIRASGGASEQFF; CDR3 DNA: TGTGCCAGCATTCGCGCTAGCGGGGGGGCCTCTGAGCAGTTCTTC
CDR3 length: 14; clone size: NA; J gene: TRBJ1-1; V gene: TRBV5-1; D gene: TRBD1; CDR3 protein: CASSVQGAEAEAFF; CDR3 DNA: TGCGCCAGCAGCGTTCAGGGGGCGGAGGCTGAAGCTTTCTTT
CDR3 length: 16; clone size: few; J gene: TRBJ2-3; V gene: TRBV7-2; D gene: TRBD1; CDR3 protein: CASSFFGQGAGDTQYF; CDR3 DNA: TGTGCCAGCAGCTTTTTCGGACAGGGGGCTGGTGATACGCAGTATTTT
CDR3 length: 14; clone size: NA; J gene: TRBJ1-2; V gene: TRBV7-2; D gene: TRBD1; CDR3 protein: CASSLEGDRSGYTF; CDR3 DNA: TGTGCCAGCAGCCTGGAGGGGGACAGGTCTGGCTACACCTTC
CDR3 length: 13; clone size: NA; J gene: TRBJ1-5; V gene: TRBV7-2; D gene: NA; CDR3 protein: CASSYATDQPQHF; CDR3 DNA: TGTGCCAGCAGCTACGCAACGGATCAGCCCCAGCATTTT
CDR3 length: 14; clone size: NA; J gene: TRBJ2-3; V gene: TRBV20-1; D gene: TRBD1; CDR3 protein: CSAHRGLGTDTQYF; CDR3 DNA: TGCAGTGCTCACAGGGGGCTTGGCACAGATACGCAGTATTTT
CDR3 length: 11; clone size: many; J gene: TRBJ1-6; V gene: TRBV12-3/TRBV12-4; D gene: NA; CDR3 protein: CASSLGVSLHF; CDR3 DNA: TGTGCCAGCAGTTTAGGTGTGTCCCTCCACTTT
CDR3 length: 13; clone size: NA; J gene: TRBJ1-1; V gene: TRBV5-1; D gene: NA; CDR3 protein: CDSSLEGRTEAFF; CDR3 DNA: TGCGACAGCAGCTTGGAAGGGCGCACTGAAGCTTTCTTT
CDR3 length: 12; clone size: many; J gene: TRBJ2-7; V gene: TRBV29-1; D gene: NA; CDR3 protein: CSVATSSYEQYF; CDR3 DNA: TGCAGCGTTGCGACGAGCTCCTACGAGCAGTACTTC
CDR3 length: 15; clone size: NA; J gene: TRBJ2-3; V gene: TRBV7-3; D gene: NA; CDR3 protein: CASSLQGLSTDTQYF; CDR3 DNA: TGTGCCAGCAGCCTACAGGGACTAAGCACAGATACGCAGTATTTT
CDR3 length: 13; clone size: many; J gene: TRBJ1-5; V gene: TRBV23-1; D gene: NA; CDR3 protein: CARETCCNQPQHF; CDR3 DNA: TGCGCCAGGGAAACCTGTTGTAATCAGCCCCAGCATTTT
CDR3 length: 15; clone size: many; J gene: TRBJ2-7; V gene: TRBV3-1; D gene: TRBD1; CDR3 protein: CASSQGDRGFYEQYF; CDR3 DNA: TGTGCCAGCAGCCAAGGCGACAGGGGTTTCTACGAGCAGTACTTC
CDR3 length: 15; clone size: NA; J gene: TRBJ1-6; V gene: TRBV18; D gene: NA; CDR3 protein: CASSPYDRNNSPLHF; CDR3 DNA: TGTGCCAGCTCACCCTACGACAGAAATAATTCACCCCTCCACTTT
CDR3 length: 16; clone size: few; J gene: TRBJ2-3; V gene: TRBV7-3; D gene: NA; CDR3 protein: CASSLKVAGSADTQYF; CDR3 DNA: TGTGCCAGCAGCTTAAAGGTGGCGGGATCTGCAGATACGCAGTATTTT
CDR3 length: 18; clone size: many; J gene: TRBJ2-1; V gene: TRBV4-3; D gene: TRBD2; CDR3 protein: CASSQDLLGLAGNNEQFF; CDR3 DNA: TGCGCCAGCAGCCAAGATCTTCTGGGGCTAGCGGGAAACAATGAGCAGTTCTTC
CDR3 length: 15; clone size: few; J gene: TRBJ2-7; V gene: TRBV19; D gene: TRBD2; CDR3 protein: CASSIGSGPWDEQYF; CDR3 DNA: TGTGCCAGTAGTATAGGTAGCGGGCCTTGGGACGAGCAGTACTTC
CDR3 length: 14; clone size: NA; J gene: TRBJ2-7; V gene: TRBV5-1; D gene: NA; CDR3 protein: CASRKGDRRYEQYF; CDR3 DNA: TGCGCCAGCCGGAAGGGCGACCGGAGATACGAGCAGTACTTC
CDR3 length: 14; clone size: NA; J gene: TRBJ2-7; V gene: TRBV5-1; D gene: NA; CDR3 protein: CASSLRGRGHEQYF; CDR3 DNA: TGCGCCAGCAGCTTGCGCGGGCGAGGACACGAGCAGTACTTC
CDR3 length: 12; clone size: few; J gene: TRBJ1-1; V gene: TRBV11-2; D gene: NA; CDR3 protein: CASSRYNTEAFF; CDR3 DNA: TGTGCCAGCAGCCGATACAACACTGAAGCTTTCTTT
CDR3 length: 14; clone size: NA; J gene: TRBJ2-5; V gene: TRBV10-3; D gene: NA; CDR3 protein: CAIRAGGGEETQYF; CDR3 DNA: TGTGCCATCAGGGCTGGAGGGGGCGAGGAGACCCAGTACTTC
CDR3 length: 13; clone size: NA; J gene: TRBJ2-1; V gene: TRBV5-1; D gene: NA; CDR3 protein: CASSLAIDGEQFF; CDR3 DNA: TGCGCCAGCAGCTTGGCGATCGACGGCGAGCAGTTCTTC
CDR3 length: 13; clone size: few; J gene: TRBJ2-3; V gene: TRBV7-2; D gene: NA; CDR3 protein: CASSQELTDTQYF; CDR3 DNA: TGTGCCAGCAGCCAAGAACTCACAGATACGCAGTATTTT
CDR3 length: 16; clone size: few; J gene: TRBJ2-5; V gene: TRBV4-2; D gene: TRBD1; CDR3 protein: CASSQDSGGYRETQYF; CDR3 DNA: TGTGCCAGCAGCCAAGATTCAGGGGGCTATCGAGAGACCCAGTACTTC
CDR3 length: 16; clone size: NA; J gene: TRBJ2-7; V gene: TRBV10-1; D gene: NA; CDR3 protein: CASSETTGSRKRGQYF; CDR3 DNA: TGCGCCAGCAGTGAGACCACCGGTTCCAGAAAACGGGGGCAGTACTTC
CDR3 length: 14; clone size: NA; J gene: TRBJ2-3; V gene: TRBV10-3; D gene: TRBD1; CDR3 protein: CAISPGQRADTQYF; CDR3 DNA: TGTGCCATCAGTCCGGGACAGAGAGCAGATACGCAGTATTTT
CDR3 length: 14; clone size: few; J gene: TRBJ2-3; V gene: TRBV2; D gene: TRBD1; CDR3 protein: CATLRGQGAVTQYF; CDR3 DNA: TGTGCCACTCTAAGGGGCCAGGGGGCTGTTACGCAGTATTTT
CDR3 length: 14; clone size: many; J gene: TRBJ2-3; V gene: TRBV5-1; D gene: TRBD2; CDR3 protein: CASMSGGPTDTQYF; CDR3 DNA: TGCGCCAGCATGAGCGGGGGGCCGACAGATACGCAGTATTTT
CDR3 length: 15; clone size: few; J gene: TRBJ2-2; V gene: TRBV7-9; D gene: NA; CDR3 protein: CASTLTGSNTGELFF; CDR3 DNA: TGTGCCAGCACCCTTACAGGGTCGAACACCGGGGAGCTGTTTTTT
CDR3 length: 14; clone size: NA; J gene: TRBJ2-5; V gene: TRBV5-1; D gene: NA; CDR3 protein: CASSLVGSQETQYF; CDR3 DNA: TGCGCCAGCAGCTTGGTCGGCAGCCAAGAGACCCAGTACTTC
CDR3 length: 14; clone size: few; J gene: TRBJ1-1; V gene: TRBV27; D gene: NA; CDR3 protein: CASSSPTVDTEAFF; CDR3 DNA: TGTGCCAGCAGTTCCCCGACAGTGGACACTGAAGCTTTCTTT
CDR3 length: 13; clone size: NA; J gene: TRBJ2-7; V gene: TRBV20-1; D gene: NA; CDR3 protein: CSASRGAPYEQYF; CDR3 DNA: TGCAGTGCTAGTCGGGGGGCCCCCTACGAGCAGTACTTC
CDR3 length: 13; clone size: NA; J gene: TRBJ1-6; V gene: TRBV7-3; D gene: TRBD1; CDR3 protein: CASSNRGNSPLHF; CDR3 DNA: TGTGCCAGCAGCAACAGGGGAAATTCACCCCTCCACTTT
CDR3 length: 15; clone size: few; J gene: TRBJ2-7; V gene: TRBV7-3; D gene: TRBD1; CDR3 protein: CASSPIGQGFNEQYF; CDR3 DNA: TGTGCCAGCAGCCCTATAGGACAGGGGTTTAACGAGCAGTACTTC
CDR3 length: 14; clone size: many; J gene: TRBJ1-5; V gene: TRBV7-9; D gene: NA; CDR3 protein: CASSTDRGNQPQHF; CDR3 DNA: TGTGCCAGCAGCACGGACAGAGGCAATCAGCCCCAGCATTTT
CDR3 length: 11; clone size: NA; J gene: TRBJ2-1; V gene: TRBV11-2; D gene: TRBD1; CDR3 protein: CASSFGTGQFF; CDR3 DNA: TGTGCCAGCAGCTTTGGGACAGGTCAGTTCTTC
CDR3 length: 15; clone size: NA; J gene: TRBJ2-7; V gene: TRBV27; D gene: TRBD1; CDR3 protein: CASSLYRRGLGEQYF; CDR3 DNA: TGTGCCAGCAGTTTATATCGCAGGGGGCTGGGGGAGCAGTACTTC
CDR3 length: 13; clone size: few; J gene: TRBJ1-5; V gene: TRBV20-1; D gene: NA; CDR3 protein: CSALGTDNQPQHF; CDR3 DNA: TGCAGTGCTCTCGGGACGGACAATCAGCCCCAGCATTTT
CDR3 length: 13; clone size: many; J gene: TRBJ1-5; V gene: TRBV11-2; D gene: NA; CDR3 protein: CASSLDRDQPQHF; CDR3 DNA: TGTGCCAGCAGCTTAGATCGAGATCAGCCCCAGCATTTT
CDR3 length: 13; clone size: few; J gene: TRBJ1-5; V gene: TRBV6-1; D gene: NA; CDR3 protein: CASSGLGEQPQHF; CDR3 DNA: TGTGCCAGCAGTGGACTCGGGGAGCAGCCCCAGCATTTT
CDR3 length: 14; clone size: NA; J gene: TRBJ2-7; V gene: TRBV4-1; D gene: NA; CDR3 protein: CASSHIGLYYEQYF; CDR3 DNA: TGCGCCAGCAGCCACATAGGACTTTACTACGAGCAGTACTTC
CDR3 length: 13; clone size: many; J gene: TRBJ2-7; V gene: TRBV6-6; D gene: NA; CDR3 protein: CASGWEGGHEQYF; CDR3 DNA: TGTGCCAGCGGCTGGGAGGGGGGGCACGAGCAGTACTTC
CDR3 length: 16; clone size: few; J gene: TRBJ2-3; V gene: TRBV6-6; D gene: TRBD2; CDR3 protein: CASTRLAGVTTDTQYF; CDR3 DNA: TGTGCCAGCACCAGACTAGCGGGAGTTACTACAGATACGCAGTATTTT
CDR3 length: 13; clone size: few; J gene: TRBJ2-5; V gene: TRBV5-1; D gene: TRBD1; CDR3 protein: CASSLQGEETQYF; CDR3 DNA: TGCGCCAGCAGTTTACAGGGGGAAGAGACCCAGTACTTC
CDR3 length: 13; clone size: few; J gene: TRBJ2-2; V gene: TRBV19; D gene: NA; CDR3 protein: CASTNLRAGELFF; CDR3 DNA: TGTGCCAGTACTAACCTCCGCGCCGGGGAGCTGTTTTTT
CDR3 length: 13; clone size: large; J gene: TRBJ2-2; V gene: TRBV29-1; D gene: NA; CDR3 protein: CSVERTNTGELFF; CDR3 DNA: TGCAGCGTTGAGAGGACGAACACCGGGGAGCTGTTTTTT